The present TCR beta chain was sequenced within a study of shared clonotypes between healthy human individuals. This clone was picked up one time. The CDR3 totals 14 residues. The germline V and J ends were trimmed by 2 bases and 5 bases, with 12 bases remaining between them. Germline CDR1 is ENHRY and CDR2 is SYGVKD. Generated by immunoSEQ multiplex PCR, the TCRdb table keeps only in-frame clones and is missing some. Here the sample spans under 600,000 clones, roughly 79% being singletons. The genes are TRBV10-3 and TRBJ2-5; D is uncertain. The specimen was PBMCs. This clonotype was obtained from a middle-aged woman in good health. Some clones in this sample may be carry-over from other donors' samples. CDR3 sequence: CAISEKAGWETQYF. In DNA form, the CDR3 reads TGTGCCATCAGTGAGAAGGCAGGTTGGGAGACCCAGTACTTC.